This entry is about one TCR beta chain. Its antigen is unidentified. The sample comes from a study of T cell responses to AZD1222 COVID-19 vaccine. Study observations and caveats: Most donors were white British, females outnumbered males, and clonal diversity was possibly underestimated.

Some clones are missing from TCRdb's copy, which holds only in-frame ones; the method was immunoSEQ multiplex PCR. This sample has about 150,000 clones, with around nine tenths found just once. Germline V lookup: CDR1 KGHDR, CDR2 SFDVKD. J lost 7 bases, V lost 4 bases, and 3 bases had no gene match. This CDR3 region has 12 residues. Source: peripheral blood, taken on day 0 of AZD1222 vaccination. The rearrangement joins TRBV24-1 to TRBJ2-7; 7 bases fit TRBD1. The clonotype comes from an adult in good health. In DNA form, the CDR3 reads TGTGCCACCAGTGAACAGGGGTGGGAGCAGTACTTC. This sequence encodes CATSEQGWEQYF.